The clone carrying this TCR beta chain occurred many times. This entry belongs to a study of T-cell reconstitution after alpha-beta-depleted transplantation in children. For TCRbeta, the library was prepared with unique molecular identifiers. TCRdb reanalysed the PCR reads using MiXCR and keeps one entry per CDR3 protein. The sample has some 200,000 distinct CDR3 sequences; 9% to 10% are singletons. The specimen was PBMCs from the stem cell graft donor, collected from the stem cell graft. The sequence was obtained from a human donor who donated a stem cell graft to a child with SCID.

CDR3 sequence: CASSVATGGEQYF. The CDR3 bases are TGTGCCAGCAGCGTAGCTACGGGGGGCGAGCAGTACTTC. The genes are TRBV9 and TRBJ2-7, with 7 bases aligning to TRBD2. Per the germline V gene, CDR1 is SGDLS and CDR2 is YYNGEE. This CDR3 contains 13 residues. V lost 0 bases and J lost 6; bases outside the gene matches: 3.